Following are 23 T cell receptor beta chains from one sample sequenced in a study of regulatory T cells in long-lasting Graves disease. Stated time point: newly diagnosed GD, antithyroid drugs for less than 3 months. RNA isolated from PBMCs was used to make the TCR library. CDR3-region Arm-PCR and iRepertoire HTBI primers produced the TCR beta libraries. In TCRdb, the multiplex PCR reads were re-called with MiXCR into one record per CDR3 protein. The table shows fewer than 650,000 distinct CDR3 sequences, with around 16% occurring only once. These same data were also listed under a study on T cells in Graves' hyperthyroidism and ophthalmopathy.

The sample in question was peripheral blood mononuclear cells (PBMCs), obtained at new diagnosis, from a patient treated with antithyroid drugs. Receptors were obtained from a man between 18 and 29 years old with Graves disease.

This clonotype showed up many times. The chain links TRBV7-9 to TRBJ2-5, with D possibly being TRBD2 (6 bases). This CDR3 is 15 amino acids long. Germline V CDR1 and CDR2: SEHNR, FQNEAQ (reference sequence). With 3 bases removed from V and 1 base from J, the gap between germline ends came to 12 bases. Here the CDR3 DNA reads TGTGCCAGCAGCTTTTCGGGAGAACTCCAAGAGACCCAGTACTTC. Its protein is CASSFSGELQETQYF.

This clonotype showed up just a few times. V and J are TRBV7-9 and TRBJ2-7, with unresolved D. Germline CDR1 reads SEHNR; CDR2 reads FQNEAQ (reference sequence). The CDR3 spans 14 residues. The germline V and J ends were trimmed by 4 bases and 2 bases, with 12 bases remaining between them. CDR3 protein: CASSSLLVPYEQYF. In DNA, the CDR3 is TGTGCCAGCAGCTCCCTCCTAGTCCCCTACGAGCAGTACTTC.

This clonotype came up many times. The chain has TRBV7-9 and TRBJ1-1; TRBD1 matches at 10 bases. The CDR3 runs 15 residues. The germline V gene encodes CDR1 SEHNR and CDR2 FQNEAQ (reference sequence). The trim removed 4 bases at V and 1 base at J, leaving 3 bases unmatched. The CDR3 DNA reads as TGTGCCAGCAGCTATCGGGACAGGGGGAACACTGAAGCTTTCTTT. Translating gives CASSYRDRGNTEAFF.

This clonotype was observed at least ten times. This chain links TRBV7-9 with TRBJ1-1, with unresolved D. Germline CDR1 reads SEHNR; CDR2 reads FQNEAQ (reference sequence). The CDR3 extends over 16 amino acids. V shed 3 bases and J shed 0 bases, with 14 bases lying between them. DNA for the CDR3: TGTGCCAGCAGCTTCGATTCCGGGAGCATGAACACTGAAGCTTTCTTT. Protein sequence: CASSFDSGSMNTEAFF. Supplemented by reference TRBV7-9 and TRBJ1-1, the full variable domain reads DTGVSQNPRHKITKRGQNVTFRCDPISEHNRLYWYRQTLGQGPEFLTYFQNEAQLEKSRLLSDRFSAERPKGSFSTLEIQRTEQGDSAMYLCASSFDSGSMNTEAFFGQGTRLTVV.

This clonotype was recorded at least ten times. The chain is built from TRBV28 and TRBJ1-2; the D gene is possibly TRBD1 (6 bases). Germline V gives CDR1 MDHEN, CDR2 SYDVKM. V was shortened by 2 bases and J by 3 bases, with 13 bases between the two germline ends. The CDR3 runs 15 residues. Written as DNA, the CDR3 is TGTGCCAGCAGTTTAGAGGATGAGGGGGACTATGGCTACACCTTC. It codes for CASSLEDEGDYGYTF.

This clonotype has a count of ten or more. The CDR3 reads CASSLSRPSSNYGYTF. In DNA form, the CDR3 reads TGTGCCAGCAGTTTATCGAGGCCAAGCTCTAACTATGGCTACACCTTC. The V gene is TRBV27, the J gene TRBJ1-2; no clear D. Trimming cost V 0 bases and J 0 bases, with 11 bases left between them. CDR3 length: 16 residues. CDR1 and CDR2 from the germline V gene are MNHEY and SMNVEV (reference sequence).

The J gene is TRBJ2-1, the V gene TRBV9; TRBD2 might be the D (5 bases). The CDR3 is 15 amino acids. The V end was cut by 0 bases, the J end by 6 bases, with 13 bases between. Germline CDR1 and CDR2: SGDLS and YYNGEE. CDR3 amino acids: CASSVVGSFSNEQFF. In DNA form, the CDR3 reads TGTGCCAGCAGCGTAGTTGGGAGTTTCAGCAATGAGCAGTTCTTC. The variable domain in full, completed from reference TRBV9 and TRBJ2-1, reads DSGVTQTPKHLITATGQRVTLRCSPRSGDLSVYWYQQSLDQGLQFLIQYYNGEERAKGNILERFSAQQFPDLHSELNLSSLELGDSALYFCASSVVGSFSNEQFFGPGTRLTVL.

This clonotype was observed a handful of times. The genes are TRBV5-1 and TRBJ2-2; TRBD2 matches at 7 bases. Germline CDR1 SGHRS, CDR2 YFSETQ. The CDR3 runs to 14 residues. V lost 2 bases to trimming and J lost 6 bases; unmatched junction nucleotides: 4. Here the CDR3 DNA reads TGCGCCAGCAGCTTCGGGAGCGGGGCCGGGGAGCTGTTTTTT. It encodes CASSFGSGAGELFF.

CDR3: CSADSIANYGYTF. DNA for the CDR3: TGCAGTGCCGACAGCATTGCCAACTATGGCTACACCTTC. V gene TRBV20-1 combines with J gene TRBJ1-2; possibly TRBD1 for D (5 bases). This CDR3 is 13 amino acids long. The germline V gene encodes CDR1 DFQATT and CDR2 SNEGSKA (reference sequence). Trimming left V 6 bases short and J 2 bases short, with 13 bases between.

The chain recombines TRBV19 with TRBJ2-1, with TRBD2 matching over 13 bases. Trimming took 1 base from V and 7 from J; bases not matched to a gene: 7. The CDR3 extends over 17 amino acids. Germline loops: CDR1 LNHDA, CDR2 SQIVND (reference sequence). CDR3 protein: CASSIVTSGGRKNEQFF. In DNA form, the CDR3 reads TGTGCCAGTAGTATAGTGACTAGCGGGGGGAGAAAGAATGAGCAGTTCTTC.

The genes are TRBV2 and TRBJ2-3; tentative D call: TRBD2 (5 bases). The CDR3 has 14 residues. Germline CDR1 and CDR2: SNHLY and FYNNEI. Trimming took off 7 bases at V and 2 bases at J, with 13 bases between the two ends. The DNA for the CDR3 is TGTGCCAGCAATACTAGGCCTAACACAGATACGCAGTATTTT. Translated, it gives CASNTRPNTDTQYF.

The rearrangement links TRBV7-9 to TRBJ2-7; maybe TRBD1 (5 bases). The CDR3 covers 14 residues. The germline gives CDR1 SEHNR, CDR2 FQNEAQ (reference sequence). Trimming removed 3 bases at V and 0 bases at J, with 9 bases between. The CDR3 spells CASSFARASYEQYF. Written as DNA, the CDR3 is TGTGCCAGCAGCTTTGCCAGGGCCTCCTACGAGCAGTACTTC.

The chain has TRBV15 and TRBJ2-1; a weak D match, TRBD2 (6 bases). There are 19 residues in the CDR3. Trimming took off 2 bases at V and 7 bases at J, with 27 bases between the two ends. The germline V gene has CDR1 LNHNV and CDR2 YYDKDF (reference sequence). As DNA, the CDR3 is TGTGCCACCAGCAGAAACCTACAGCCGGGACTCCCTTTCCCAAATGAGCAGTTCTTC. Protein product: CATSRNLQPGLPFPNEQFF. Full variable domain (missing parts from reference TRBV15 and TRBJ2-1): DAMVIQNPRYQVTQFGKPVTLSCSQTLNHNVMYWYQQKSSQAPKLLFHYYDKDFNNEADTPDNFQSRRPNTSFCFLDIRSPGLGDTAMYLCATSRNLQPGLPFPNEQFFGPGTRLTVL.

This clonotype was detected ten times or more. V usage is TRBV7-8 and J usage is TRBJ2-3, with TRBD2 matching over 7 bases. The CDR3 extends over 15 amino acids. Germline trimming cut 4 bases from V and 3 bases from J; bases unmatched to any gene: 7. The germline V gene has CDR1 SGHVS and CDR2 FQNEAQ. CDR3 nucleotides: TGTGCCAGCAGCTCGACTAGCCGGAGGACAGATACGCAGTATTTT. Its translation: CASSSTSRRTDTQYF. Looking up the rest from reference TRBV7-8 and TRBJ2-3 gives the full variable domain: GAGVSQSPRYKVAKRGQDVALRCDPISGHVSLFWYQQALGQGPEFLTYFQNEAQLDKSGLPSDRFFAERPEGSVSTLKIQRTQQEDSAVYLCASSSTSRRTDTQYFGPGTRLTVL.

This clonotype appeared a few times. The chain joins TRBV6-1 to TRBJ1-3, with D unclear. Trimming took 2 bases from V and 6 from J, leaving 11 bases between them. There are 14 residues in the CDR3. In germline, CDR1 is MNHNS, CDR2 SASEGT. The CDR3 loop is CASSELAGLNTIYF. For the CDR3, the DNA is TGTGCCAGCAGTGAACTTGCAGGATTAAACACCATATATTTT.

The V gene is TRBV5-1, the J gene TRBJ2-3, with no clear D. This CDR3 is 15 amino acids long. CDR1 and CDR2 from the germline V gene are SGHRS and YFSETQ. Trimming pared 0 bases from V and 2 bases from J, leaving 10 bases between. The CDR3 DNA is TGCGCCAGCAGCTTGGACAGAGCATTCACAGATACGCAGTATTTT. Its protein is CASSLDRAFTDTQYF.

The gene calls are TRBV27 and TRBJ2-7, with D possibly called TRBD1 or TRBD2 (5 bases each). Germline CDR1 and CDR2: MNHEY and SMNVEV (reference sequence). There are 14 residues in the CDR3. V was cut by 5 bases and J by 7 bases, with 18 bases left in between. CDR3 sequence: CASSHRDARGEQYF. CDR3 nucleotides: TGTGCCAGCAGTCATCGGGACGCTCGAGGGGAGCAGTACTTC.

The genes are TRBV28 and TRBJ2-6; tentative D call: TRBD2 (5 bases). Germline V lookup: CDR1 MDHEN, CDR2 SYDVKM. The CDR3 has 16 amino acids. V was shortened by 7 bases and J by 3 bases, with 16 bases between the two germline ends. The CDR3 here is CASTGVGKVGANVLTF. CDR3 in DNA: TGTGCCAGCACCGGGGTAGGGAAGGTTGGGGCCAACGTCCTGACTTTC.

This clonotype has at least ten counts. The chain recombines TRBV20-1 with TRBJ2-7; D perhaps matches TRBD1 (6 bases). V was clipped by 0 bases and J by 3 bases, with 6 bases between them. The CDR3 contains 12 residues. Germline V gene data show CDR1 as DFQATT and CDR2 as SNEGSKA (reference sequence). The CDR3 loop reads CSARDRGYEQYF. DNA for the CDR3: TGCAGTGCTAGAGACAGGGGCTACGAGCAGTACTTC.

V usage is TRBV27 and J usage is TRBJ1-6; D is perhaps TRBD1 (5 bases). The CDR3 is made up of 15 amino acids. Germline lookup yields CDR1 MNHEY and CDR2 SMNVEV (reference sequence). The V and J ends lost 3 bases and 8 bases respectively, with 14 bases between them. CDR3 in amino acids: CASSFLPGPDSPLHF. For the CDR3, the DNA is TGTGCCAGCAGTTTCCTCCCGGGACCCGATTCACCCCTCCACTTT.

Only a few counts were recorded for this clonotype. The genes are TRBV7-2 and TRBJ2-2; D not resolved. This CDR3 comprises 17 residues. Trimming left V 2 bases short and J 0 bases short, with 13 bases between. Germline assignment: CDR1 SGHTA and CDR2 FQGNSA. For the CDR3, the DNA is TGTGCCAGCAGCTTACGTCTAGGATTCGCGAACACCGGGGAGCTGTTTTTT. It yields the protein CASSLRLGFANTGELFF.

Many counts were recorded for this clonotype. The chain carries TRBV7-9 and TRBJ2-7, with D unresolved. Trimming pared 5 bases from V and 2 bases from J, leaving 10 bases between. The CDR3 consists of 13 residues. Germline CDR1 and CDR2: SEHNR and FQNEAQ (reference sequence). This CDR3 reads CASSAGWAYEQYF. The CDR3 DNA sequence: TGTGCCAGCAGCGCCGGGTGGGCCTACGAGCAGTACTTC.

This clonotype was seen at least ten times. The chain recombines TRBV7-9 with TRBJ2-1; 9 bases match TRBD1. V was clipped by 5 bases and J by 7 bases; unmatched bases: 3. Germline CDR1 is SEHNR and CDR2 is FQNEAQ (reference sequence). The CDR3 sequence is 13 residues long. CDR3 DNA: TGTGCCAGCAGCCTCGGGACAGGGAATGAGCAGTTCTTC. It is translated as CASSLGTGNEQFF.